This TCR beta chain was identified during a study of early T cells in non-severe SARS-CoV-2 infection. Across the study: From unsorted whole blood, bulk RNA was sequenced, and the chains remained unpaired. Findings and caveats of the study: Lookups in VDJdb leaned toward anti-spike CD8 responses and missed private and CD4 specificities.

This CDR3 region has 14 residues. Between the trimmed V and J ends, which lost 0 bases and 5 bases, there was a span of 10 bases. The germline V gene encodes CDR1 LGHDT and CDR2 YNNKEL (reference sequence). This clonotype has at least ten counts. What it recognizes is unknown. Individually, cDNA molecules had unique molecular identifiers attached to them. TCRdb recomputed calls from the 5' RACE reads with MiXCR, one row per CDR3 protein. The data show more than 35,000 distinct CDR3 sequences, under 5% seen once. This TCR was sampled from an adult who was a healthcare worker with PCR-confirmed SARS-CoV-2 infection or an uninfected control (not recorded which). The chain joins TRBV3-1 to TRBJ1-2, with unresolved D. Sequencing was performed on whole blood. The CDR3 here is CASSQEWVGYGYTF. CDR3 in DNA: TGTGCCAGCAGCCAAGAGTGGGTAGGGTATGGCTACACCTTC.